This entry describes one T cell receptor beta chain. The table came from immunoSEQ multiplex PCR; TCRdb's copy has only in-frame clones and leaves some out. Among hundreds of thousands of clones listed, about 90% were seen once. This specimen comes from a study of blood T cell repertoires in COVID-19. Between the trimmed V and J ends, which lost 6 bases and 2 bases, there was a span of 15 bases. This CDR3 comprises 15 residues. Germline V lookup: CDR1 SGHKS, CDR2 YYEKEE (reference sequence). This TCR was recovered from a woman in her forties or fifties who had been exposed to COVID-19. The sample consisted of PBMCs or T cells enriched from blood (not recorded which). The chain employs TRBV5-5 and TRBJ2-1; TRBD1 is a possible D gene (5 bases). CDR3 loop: CASTWGSGTYNEQFF. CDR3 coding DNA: TGTGCCAGCACCTGGGGTTCAGGGACCTACAATGAGCAGTTCTTC.